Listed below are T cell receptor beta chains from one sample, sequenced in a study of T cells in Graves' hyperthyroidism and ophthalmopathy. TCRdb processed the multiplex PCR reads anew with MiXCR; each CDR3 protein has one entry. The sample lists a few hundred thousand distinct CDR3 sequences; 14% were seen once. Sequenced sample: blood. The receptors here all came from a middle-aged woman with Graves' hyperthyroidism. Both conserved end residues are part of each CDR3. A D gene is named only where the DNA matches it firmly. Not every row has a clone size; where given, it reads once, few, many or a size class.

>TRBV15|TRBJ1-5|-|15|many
CATSRAGGGDQPQHF
TGTGCCACCAGCAGAGCGGGGGGCGGGGATCAGCCCCAGCATTTT
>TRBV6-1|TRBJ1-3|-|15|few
CASSDGAPYGNTIYF
TGTGCCAGCAGTGACGGGGCTCCGTATGGAAACACCATATATTTT
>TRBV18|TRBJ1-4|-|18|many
CASSLTQEGSGMGEKLFF
TGTGCCAGCTCACTCACACAAGAGGGCTCCGGGATGGGCGAAAAACTGTTTTTT
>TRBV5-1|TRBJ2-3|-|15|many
CASSPQGPSTDTQYF
TGCGCCAGCAGCCCCCAGGGTCCTAGCACAGATACGCAGTATTTT
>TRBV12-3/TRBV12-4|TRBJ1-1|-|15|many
CASSLAGGLDTEAFF
TGTGCCAGCAGTTTAGCTGGGGGGCTGGACACTGAAGCTTTCTTT
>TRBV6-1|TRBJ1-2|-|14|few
CASSEQNANYGYTF
TGTGCCAGCAGTGAACAGAATGCTAACTATGGCTACACCTTC
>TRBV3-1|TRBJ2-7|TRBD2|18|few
CASSQARGFPPSDYEQYF
TGTGCCAGCAGCCAAGCGCGGGGGTTCCCCCCCAGCGACTACGAGCAGTACTTC
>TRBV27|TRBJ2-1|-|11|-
CASSFKETQFF
TGTGCCAGCAGTTTTAAGGAGACCCAGTTCTTC
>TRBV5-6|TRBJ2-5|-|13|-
CASSNQNLETQYF
TGTGCCAGCAGCAACCAAAATTTAGAGACCCAGTACTTC
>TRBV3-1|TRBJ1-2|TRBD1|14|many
CASSQLQGASGYTF
TGTGCCAGCAGCCAACTACAGGGGGCGAGCGGCTACACCTTC
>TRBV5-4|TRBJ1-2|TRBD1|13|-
CASSLAGGQGYTF
TGTGCCAGCAGCTTGGCAGGGGGCCAAGGCTACACCTTC
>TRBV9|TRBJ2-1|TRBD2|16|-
CASSPGLAGSYSEQFF
TGTGCCAGCAGCCCTGGACTAGCGGGATCCTACAGTGAGCAGTTCTTC
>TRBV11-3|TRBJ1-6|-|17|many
CASSPLVRGQGYSPLHF
TGTGCCAGCAGCCCCTTAGTCAGGGGACAAGGATATTCACCCCTCCACTTT
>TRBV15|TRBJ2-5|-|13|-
CANPGACKETQYF
TGTGCTAATCCTGGAGCGTGCAAAGAGACCCAGTACTTC
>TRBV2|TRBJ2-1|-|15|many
CASSIAASSYNEQFF
TGTGCCAGCAGTATAGCGGCCAGCTCCTACAATGAGCAGTTCTTC
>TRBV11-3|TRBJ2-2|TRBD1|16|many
CASSAGQGRKTVELFF
TGTGCCAGCAGCGCGGGACAGGGGAGAAAGACCGTCGAGCTGTTTTTT
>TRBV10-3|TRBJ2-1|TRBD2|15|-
CAISEGTGTRGEQFF
TGTGCCATCAGTGAGGGGACGGGGACTAGGGGTGAGCAGTTCTTC
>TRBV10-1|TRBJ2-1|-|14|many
CASSGDTSYNEQFF
TGCGCCAGCAGTGGTGATACCTCCTACAATGAGCAGTTCTTC
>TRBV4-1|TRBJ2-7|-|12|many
CASSQEGYEQYF
TGCGCCAGCAGCCAAGAGGGCTACGAGCAGTACTTC
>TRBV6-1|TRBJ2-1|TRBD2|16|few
CASSGDTSGGRYEQFF
TGTGCCAGCAGTGGAGATACTAGCGGAGGTCGGTATGAGCAGTTCTTC
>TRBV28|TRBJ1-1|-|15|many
CASPPPGRVNTEAFF
TGTGCCAGCCCCCCCCCAGGCAGGGTGAACACTGAAGCTTTCTTT
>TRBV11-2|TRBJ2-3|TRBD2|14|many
CASSSGLASDTQYF
TGTGCCAGCAGCTCGGGACTAGCGTCCGATACGCAGTATTTT
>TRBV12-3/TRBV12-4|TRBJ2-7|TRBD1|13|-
CASSADRSYEQYF
TGTGCCAGCAGCGCGGACAGGTCCTACGAGCAGTACTTC
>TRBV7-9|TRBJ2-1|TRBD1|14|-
CASSPWTGSNEQFF
TGTGCCAGCAGCCCATGGACAGGGTCCAATGAGCAGTTCTTC
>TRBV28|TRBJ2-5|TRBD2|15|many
CASSFPTSGSETQYF
TGTGCCAGCAGTTTCCCGACTAGCGGGAGTGAGACCCAGTACTTC
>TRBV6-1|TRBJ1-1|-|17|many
CASSEMMGARIVTEAFF
TGTGCCAGCAGTGAGATGATGGGGGCGCGGATCGTAACTGAAGCTTTCTTT
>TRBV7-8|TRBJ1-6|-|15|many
CASSLSGQTNSPLHF
TGTGCCAGCAGCTTATCCGGACAGACTAATTCACCCCTCCACTTT
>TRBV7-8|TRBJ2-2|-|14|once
CASSSFTSVGELFF
TGTGCCAGCAGCTCCTTTACAAGCGTCGGGGAGCTGTTTTTT
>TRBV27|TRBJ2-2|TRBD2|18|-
CASSFYPGGGLDTGELFF
TGTGCCAGCAGTTTCTACCCCGGGGGGGGATTGGACACCGGGGAGCTGTTTTTT
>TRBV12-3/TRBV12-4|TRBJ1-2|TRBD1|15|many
CASSLVPGQGNGYTF
TGTGCCAGCAGTTTAGTCCCGGGACAGGGAAATGGCTACACCTTC
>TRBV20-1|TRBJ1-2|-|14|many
CSARDGQVYYGYTF
TGCAGTGCTAGAGATGGCCAGGTCTACTATGGCTACACCTTC
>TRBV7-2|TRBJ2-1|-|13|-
CASRSTSSNEQFF
TGTGCCAGCAGATCCACTAGCTCCAATGAGCAGTTCTTC
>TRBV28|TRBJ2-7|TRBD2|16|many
CASSSPGTSGTYEQYF
TGTGCCAGCAGCTCACCCGGGACTAGCGGGACCTACGAGCAGTACTTC
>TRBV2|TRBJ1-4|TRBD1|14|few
CASSVTGWYEKLFF
TGTGCCAGCAGTGTGACAGGGTGGTATGAAAAACTGTTTTTT
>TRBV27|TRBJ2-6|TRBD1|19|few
CASRVLGGGQYSGANVLTF
TGTGCCAGCAGAGTTTTGGGTGGGGGACAGTACTCTGGGGCCAACGTCCTGACTTTC
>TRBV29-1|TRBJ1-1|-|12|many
CSVAVLNTEAFF
TGCAGCGTTGCTGTTTTGAACACTGAAGCTTTCTTT
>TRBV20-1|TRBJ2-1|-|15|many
CSARDPTGAYNEQFF
TGCAGTGCTAGAGATCCTACGGGGGCCTACAATGAGCAGTTCTTC